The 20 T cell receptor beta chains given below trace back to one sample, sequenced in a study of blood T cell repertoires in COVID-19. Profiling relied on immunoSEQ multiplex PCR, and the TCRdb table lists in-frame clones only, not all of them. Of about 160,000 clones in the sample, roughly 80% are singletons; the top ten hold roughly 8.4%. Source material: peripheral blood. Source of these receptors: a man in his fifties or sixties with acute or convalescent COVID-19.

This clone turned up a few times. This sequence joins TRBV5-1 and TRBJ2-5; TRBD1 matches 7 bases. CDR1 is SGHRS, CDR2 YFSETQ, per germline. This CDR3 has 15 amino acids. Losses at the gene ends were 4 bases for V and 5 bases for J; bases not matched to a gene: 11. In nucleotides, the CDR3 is TGCGCCAGCAGCCCCGACAGGGCGACTCGGGAGACCCAGTACTTC. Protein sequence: CASSPDRATRETQYF.

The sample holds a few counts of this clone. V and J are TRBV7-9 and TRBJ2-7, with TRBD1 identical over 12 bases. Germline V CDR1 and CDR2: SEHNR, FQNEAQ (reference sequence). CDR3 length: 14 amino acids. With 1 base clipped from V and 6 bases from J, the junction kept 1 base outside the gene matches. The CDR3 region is CASSLVGQGAEQYF. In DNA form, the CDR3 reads TGTGCCAGCAGCTTAGTGGGACAGGGGGCCGAGCAGTACTTC.

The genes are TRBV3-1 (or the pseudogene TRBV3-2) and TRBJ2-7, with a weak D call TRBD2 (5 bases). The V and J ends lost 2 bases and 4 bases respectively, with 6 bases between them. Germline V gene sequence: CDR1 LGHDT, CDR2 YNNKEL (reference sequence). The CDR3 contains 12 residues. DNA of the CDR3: TGTGCCAGCAGCCAATGGGAGTACGAGCAGTACTTC. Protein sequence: CASSQWEYEQYF.

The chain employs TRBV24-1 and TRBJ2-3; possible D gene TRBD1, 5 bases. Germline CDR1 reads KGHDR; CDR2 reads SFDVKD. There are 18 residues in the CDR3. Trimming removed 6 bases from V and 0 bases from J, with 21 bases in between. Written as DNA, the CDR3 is TGTGCCACCAGTAGACGACAGTTGATACCCGAAAGCACAGATACGCAGTATTTT. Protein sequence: CATSRRQLIPESTDTQYF.

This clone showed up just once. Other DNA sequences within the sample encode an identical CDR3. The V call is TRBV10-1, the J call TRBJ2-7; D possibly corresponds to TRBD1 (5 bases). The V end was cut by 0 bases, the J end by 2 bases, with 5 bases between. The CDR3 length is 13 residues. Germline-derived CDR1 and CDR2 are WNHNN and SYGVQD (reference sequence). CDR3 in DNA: TGCGCCAGCAGTGAGTCGACAGCCTACGAGCAGTACTTC. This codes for CASSESTAYEQYF.

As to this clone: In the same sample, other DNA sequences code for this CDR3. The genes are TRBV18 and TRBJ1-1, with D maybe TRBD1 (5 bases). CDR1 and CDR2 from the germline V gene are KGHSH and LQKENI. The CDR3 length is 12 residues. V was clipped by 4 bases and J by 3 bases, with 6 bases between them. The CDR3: CASSQGYTEAFF. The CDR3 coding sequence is TGTGCCAGCTCACAGGGGTACACTGAAGCTTTCTTT.

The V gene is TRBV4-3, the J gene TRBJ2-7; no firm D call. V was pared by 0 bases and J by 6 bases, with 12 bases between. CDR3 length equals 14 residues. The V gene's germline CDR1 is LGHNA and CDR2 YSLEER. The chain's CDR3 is CASSQESIAFEQYF. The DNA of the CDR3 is TGCGCCAGCAGCCAAGAGTCCATAGCTTTCGAGCAGTACTTC.

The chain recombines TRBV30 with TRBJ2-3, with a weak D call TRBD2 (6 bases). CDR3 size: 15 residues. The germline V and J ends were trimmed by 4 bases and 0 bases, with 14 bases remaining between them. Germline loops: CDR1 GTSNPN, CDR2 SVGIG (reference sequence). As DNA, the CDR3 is TGTGCCTGGAACGCCGCGGGGTTAAGCACAGATACGCAGTATTTT. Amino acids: CAWNAAGLSTDTQYF.

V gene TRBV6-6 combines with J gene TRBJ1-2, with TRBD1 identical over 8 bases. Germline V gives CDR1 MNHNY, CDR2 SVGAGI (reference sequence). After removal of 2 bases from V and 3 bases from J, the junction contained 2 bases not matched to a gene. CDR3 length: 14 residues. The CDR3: CASSYADRDYGYTF. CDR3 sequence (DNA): TGTGCCAGCAGTTACGCGGACAGGGACTATGGCTACACCTTC.

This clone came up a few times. DNA for the CDR3: TGTGCCTGGAGTGTGAGTCGGGAGGGCAGTCAGCCCCAGCATTTT. Translating it yields CAWSVSREGSQPQHF. The chain couples TRBV30 to TRBJ1-5; no definite D call. CDR3 length equals 15 residues. V lost 0 bases to trimming and J lost 6 bases, with 15 bases between them. From germline, CDR1 is GTSNPN and CDR2 SVGIG (reference sequence).

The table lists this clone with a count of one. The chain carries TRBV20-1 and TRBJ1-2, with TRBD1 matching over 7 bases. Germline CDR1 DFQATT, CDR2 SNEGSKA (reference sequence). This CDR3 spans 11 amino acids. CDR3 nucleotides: TGCAGGCCTTTCACAGGGGATGGCTACACCTTC. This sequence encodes CRPFTGDGYTF.

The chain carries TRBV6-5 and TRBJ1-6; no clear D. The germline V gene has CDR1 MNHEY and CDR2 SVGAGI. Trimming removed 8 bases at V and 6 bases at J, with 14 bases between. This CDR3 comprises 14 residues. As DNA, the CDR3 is TGTGCCAGCGCTTCGGAGGGTTTTAATTCACCCCTCCACTTT. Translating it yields CASASEGFNSPLHF.

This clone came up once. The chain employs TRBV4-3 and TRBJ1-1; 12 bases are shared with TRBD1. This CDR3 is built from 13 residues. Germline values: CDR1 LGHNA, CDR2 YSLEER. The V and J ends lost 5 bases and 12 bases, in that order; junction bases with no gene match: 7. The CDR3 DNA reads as TGCGCCAGCAGCTCGGGACAGGGGGCGTTATCTTTCTTT. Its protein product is CASSSGQGALSFF.

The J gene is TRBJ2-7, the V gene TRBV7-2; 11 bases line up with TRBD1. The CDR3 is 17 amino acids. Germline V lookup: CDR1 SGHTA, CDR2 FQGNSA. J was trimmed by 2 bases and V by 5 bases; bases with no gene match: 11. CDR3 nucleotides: TGTGCCAGCAGCCAACTTCCAATGGGACAGGGGGCCTACGAGCAGTACTTC. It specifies CASSQLPMGQGAYEQYF.

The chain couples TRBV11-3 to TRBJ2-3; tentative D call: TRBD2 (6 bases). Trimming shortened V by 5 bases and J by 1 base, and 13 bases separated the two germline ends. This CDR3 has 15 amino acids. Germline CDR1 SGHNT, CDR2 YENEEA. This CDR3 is CASSQDGGRTDTQYF. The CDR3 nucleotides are TGTGCCAGCAGCCAAGACGGGGGTCGCACAGATACGCAGTATTTT.

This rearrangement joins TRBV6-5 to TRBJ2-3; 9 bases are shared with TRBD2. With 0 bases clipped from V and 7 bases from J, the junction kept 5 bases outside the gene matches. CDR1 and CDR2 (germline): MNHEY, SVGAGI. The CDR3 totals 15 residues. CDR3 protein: CASSYSGGGANTQYF. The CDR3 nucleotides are TGTGCCAGCAGTTACTCGGGCGGGGGGGCAAATACGCAGTATTTT.

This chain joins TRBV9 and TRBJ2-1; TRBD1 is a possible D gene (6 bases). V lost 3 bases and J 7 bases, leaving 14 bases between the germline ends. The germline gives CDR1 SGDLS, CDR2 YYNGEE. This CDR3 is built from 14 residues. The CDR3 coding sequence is TGTGCCAGCAGCGCTACACAGGACAGAAATGAGCAGTTCTTC. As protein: CASSATQDRNEQFF.

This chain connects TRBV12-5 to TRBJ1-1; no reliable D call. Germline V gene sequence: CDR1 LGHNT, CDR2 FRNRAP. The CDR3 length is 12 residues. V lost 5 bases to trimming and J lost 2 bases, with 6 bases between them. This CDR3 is CASGLSNTEAFF. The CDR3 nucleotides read TGTGCTAGTGGTCTTAGTAACACTGAAGCTTTCTTT.

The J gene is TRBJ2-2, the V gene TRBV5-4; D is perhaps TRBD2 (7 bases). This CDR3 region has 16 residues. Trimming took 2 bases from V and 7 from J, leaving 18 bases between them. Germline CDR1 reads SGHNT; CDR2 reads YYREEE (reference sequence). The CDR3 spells CASSFVGGPLSGELFF. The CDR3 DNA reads TGTGCCAGCAGCTTCGTGGGGGGGCCTCTCAGCGGGGAGCTGTTTTTT. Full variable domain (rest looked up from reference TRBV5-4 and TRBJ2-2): ETGVTQSPTHLIKTRGQQVTLRCSSQSGHNTVSWYQQALGQGPQFIFQYYREEENGRGNFPPRFSGLQFPNYSSELNVNALELDDSALYLCASSFVGGPLSGELFFGEGSRLTVL.

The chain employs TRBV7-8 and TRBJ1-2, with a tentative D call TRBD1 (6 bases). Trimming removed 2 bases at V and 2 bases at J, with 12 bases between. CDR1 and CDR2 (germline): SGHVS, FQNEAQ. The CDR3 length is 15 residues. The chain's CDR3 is CASSLRTALNYGYTF. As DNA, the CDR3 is TGTGCCAGCAGCTTAAGGACAGCATTGAACTATGGCTACACCTTC.